This TCR beta chain was sequenced in a study of tumor and adjacent non-tumor tissue in lung cancer. Whole-study results and caveats: Compared with tumor, normal lung showed significantly lower TCR diversity. Tumor repertoires had a smaller top 100 clone share than normal lung. Tumor TCR diversity, when higher, was linked to shorter survival.

This clonotype was counted between two and nine times. What it binds is unknown. Being one base from a much bigger clone, this may be a read error. Three rounds of nested PCR, following a modified ARM-PCR protocol, produced the TCRbeta library. TCRdb recomputed calls from the multiplex PCR reads with MiXCR, one row per CDR3 protein. This table holds roughly 70,000 distinct CDR3 sequences, less than 75% found once. Germline lookup yields CDR1 SGHKS and CDR2 YYEKEE (reference sequence). The CDR3 extends over 14 amino acids. RNA was extracted from bulk tissue without any cell sorting. Distant lung tissue was collected more than 3 cm away from the tumor edge. Chemotherapy-naive patients with new lung cancer underwent thoracic surgery in China, August–November 2014.

The sample was distant non-tumor lung tissue. The sequence derives from a woman between 45 and 65 years old with non-small cell lung cancer. The rearrangement links TRBV5-5 to TRBJ2-7; perhaps TRBD2 as D (5 bases). The CDR3 reads CACSLEFRGYEQYF. CDR3 DNA: TGTGCCTGCAGCTTGGAGTTTCGGGGCTACGAGCAGTACTTC.